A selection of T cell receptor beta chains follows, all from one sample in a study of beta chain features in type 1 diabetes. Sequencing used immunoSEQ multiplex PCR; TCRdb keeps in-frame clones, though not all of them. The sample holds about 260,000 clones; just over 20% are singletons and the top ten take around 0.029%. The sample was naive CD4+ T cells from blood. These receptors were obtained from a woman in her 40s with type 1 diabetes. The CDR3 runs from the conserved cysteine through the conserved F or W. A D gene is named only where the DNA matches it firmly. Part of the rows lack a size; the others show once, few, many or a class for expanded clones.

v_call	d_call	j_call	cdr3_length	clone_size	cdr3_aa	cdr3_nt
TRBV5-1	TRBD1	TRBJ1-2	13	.	CASSLGQGNHYTF	TGCGCCAGCAGCTTGGGACAGGGGAACCACTACACCTTC
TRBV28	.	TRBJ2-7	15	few	CASSPGSVQSYEQYF	TGTGCCAGCAGTCCCGGGTCTGTACAATCCTACGAGCAGTACTTC
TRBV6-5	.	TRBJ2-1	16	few	CASSSRDFARRNEQFF	TGTGCCAGCAGTTCCCGGGACTTTGCGAGGAGGAATGAGCAGTTCTTC
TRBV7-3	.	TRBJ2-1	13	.	CASSPRNGGEQFF	TGTGCCAGCAGCCCGCGCAATGGGGGCGAGCAGTTCTTC
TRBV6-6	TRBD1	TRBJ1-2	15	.	CASSYSTGGGYGYTF	TGTGCCAGCAGTTACTCAACAGGGGGGGGCTATGGCTACACCTTC
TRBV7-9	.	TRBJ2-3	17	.	CASSPRYRQMAYSTQYF	TGTGCCAGCAGCCCCCGATACAGGCAAATGGCCTACTCAACGCAGTATTTT
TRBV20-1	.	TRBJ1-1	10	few	CSARLTEAFF	TGCAGTGCCCGCCTAACTGAAGCTTTCTTT
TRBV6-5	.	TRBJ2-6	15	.	CASGRGGHGANVLTF	TGTGCCAGCGGGAGGGGGGGTCATGGGGCCAACGTCCTGACTTTC
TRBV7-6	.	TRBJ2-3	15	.	CASSPIGQGSDTQYF	TGTGCCAGCAGCCCGATAGGGCAGGGCTCAGATACGCAGTATTTT
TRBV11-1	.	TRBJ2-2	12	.	CASSWLAGELFF	TGTGCCAGCAGCTGGCTGGCCGGGGAGCTGTTTTTT
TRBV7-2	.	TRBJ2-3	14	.	CASSWQGLTDTQYF	TGTGCCAGCAGCTGGCAGGGACTCACAGATACGCAGTATTTT
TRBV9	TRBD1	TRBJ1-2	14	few	CASSPSTGDYGYTF	TGTGCCAGCAGCCCCTCGACAGGGGACTATGGCTACACCTTC
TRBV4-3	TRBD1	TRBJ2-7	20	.	CASSQDRRGQGAFGHYEQYF	TGCGCCAGCAGCCAAGATAGGAGGGGACAGGGGGCGTTTGGGCACTACGAGCAGTACTTC
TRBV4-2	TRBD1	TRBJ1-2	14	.	CASSQRDRGDGYTF	TGTGCCAGCAGCCAGCGTGACAGGGGGGATGGCTACACCTTC
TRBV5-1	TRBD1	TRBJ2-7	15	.	CASSSWTGPGYEQYF	TGCGCCAGCAGCTCGTGGACAGGGCCGGGCTACGAGCAGTACTTC
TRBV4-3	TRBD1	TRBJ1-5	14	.	CASSLGQSNQPQHF	TGCGCCAGCAGCCTGGGACAGAGCAATCAGCCCCAGCATTTT
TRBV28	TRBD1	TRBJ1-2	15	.	CASSSRQGGYYGYTF	TGTGCCAGCAGTTCCCGACAGGGTGGATACTATGGCTACACCTTC
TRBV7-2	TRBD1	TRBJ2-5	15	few	CASSLGRQGQETQYF	TGTGCCAGCAGCTTAGGGAGACAGGGGCAAGAGACCCAGTACTTC
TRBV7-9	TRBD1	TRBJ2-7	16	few	CASSPWPGTGKDEQYF	TGTGCCAGCAGCCCTTGGCCCGGGACAGGGAAGGACGAGCAGTACTTC
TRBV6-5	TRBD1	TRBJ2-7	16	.	CASSFPSGTGFYEQYF	TGTGCCAGCAGTTTCCCCTCCGGGACAGGGTTCTACGAGCAGTACTTC
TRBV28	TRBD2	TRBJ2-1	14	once	CASSLGRELNEQFF	TGTGCCAGCAGTTTGGGGCGGGAGCTTAATGAGCAGTTCTTC
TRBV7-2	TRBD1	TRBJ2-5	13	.	CASSIDRAETQYF	TGTGCCAGCAGCATCGACAGGGCAGAGACCCAGTACTTC
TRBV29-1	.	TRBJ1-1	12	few	CSVPPQGTEAFF	TGCAGCGTCCCTCCGCAGGGAACTGAAGCTTTCTTT
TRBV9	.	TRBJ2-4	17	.	CASSVGAGGVSSDIQYF	TGTGCCAGCAGCGTAGGGGCAGGCGGGGTCTCCTCCGACATTCAGTACTTC
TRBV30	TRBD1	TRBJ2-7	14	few	CAWSRTGGVYEQYF	TGTGCCTGGAGTCGGACAGGGGGCGTCTACGAGCAGTACTTC
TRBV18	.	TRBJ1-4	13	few	CASSPSLNEKLFF	TGTGCCAGCTCACCGAGTCTTAATGAAAAACTGTTTTTT
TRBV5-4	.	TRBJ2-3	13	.	CASSSFRRDTQYF	TGTGCCAGCAGCTCATTTCGGAGAGATACGCAGTATTTT
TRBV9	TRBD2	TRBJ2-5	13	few	CASSATGGETQYF	TGTGCCAGCAGCGCAACGGGAGGGGAGACCCAGTACTTC
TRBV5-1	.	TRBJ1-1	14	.	CASSTSGPNTEAFF	TGCGCCAGCAGCACTTCAGGGCCGAACACTGAAGCTTTCTTT
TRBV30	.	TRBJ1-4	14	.	CAWSMGGINEKLFF	TGTGCCTGGAGTATGGGAGGAATTAATGAAAAACTGTTTTTT
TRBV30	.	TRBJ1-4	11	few	CAWSVHEKLFF	TGTGCCTGGAGTGTACACGAAAAACTGTTTTTT
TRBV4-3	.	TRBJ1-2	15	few	CASSQELSRGIGYTF	TGCGCCAGCAGCCAAGAATTGTCCCGGGGGATAGGCTACACCTTC
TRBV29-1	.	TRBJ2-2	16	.	CSGYVYGDTNTGELFF	TGCAGCGGCTACGTCTATGGGGACACCAACACCGGGGAGCTGTTTTTT
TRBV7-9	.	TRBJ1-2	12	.	CASSLSEDGYTF	TGTGCCAGCAGCCTCAGCGAGGATGGCTACACCTTC
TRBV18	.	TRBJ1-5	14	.	CASSPGGGTGPQHF	TGTGCCAGCTCACCGGGTGGCGGGACGGGGCCCCAGCATTTT
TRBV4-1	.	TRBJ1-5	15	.	CASSRLGGSNQPQHF	TGCGCCAGCAGCCGCTTGGGGGGTAGCAATCAGCCCCAGCATTTT
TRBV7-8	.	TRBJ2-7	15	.	CASSLALSGSGEQYF	TGTGCCAGCAGCTTAGCTCTCTCGGGTTCCGGCGAGCAGTACTTC
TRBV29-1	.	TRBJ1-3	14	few	CSVGGRNSGNTIYF	TGCAGCGTTGGCGGTAGGAACTCTGGAAACACCATATATTTT
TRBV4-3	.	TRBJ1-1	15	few	CASSPGGASYTEAFF	TGCGCCAGCAGCCCAGGAGGAGCCTCATACACTGAAGCTTTCTTT
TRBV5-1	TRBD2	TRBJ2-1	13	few	CASSAGGVNEQFF	TGCGCCAGCAGCGCGGGGGGGGTCAATGAGCAGTTCTTC
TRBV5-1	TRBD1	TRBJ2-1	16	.	CASSLDRGSSYNEQFF	TGCGCCAGCAGCTTGGACAGGGGGAGCTCCTACAATGAGCAGTTCTTC
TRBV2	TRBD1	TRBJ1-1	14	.	CASSGTGRATEAFF	TGTGCCAGCAGCGGGACAGGGAGGGCTACTGAAGCTTTCTTT
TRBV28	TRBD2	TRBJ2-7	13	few	CASTPGGAYEQYF	TGTGCCAGCACCCCGGGGGGAGCCTACGAGCAGTACTTC
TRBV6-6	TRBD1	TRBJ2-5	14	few	CASRDRGQGETQYF	TGTGCCAGCAGGGACAGGGGGCAGGGAGAGACCCAGTACTTC
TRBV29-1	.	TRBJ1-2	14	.	CSAGRGTTRYGYTF	TGCAGCGCCGGCCGGGGGACCACCCGCTATGGCTACACCTTC
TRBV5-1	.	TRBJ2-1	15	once	CASSLVRGEYNEQFF	TGCGCCAGCAGCTTGGTCAGGGGCGAGTACAATGAGCAGTTCTTC
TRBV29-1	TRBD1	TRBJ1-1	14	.	CSVYRGLPNTEAFF	TGCAGCGTCTACAGGGGCCTACCGAACACTGAAGCTTTCTTT
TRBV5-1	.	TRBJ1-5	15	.	CASSLDGVSNQPQHF	TGCGCCAGCAGCTTGGACGGGGTTAGCAATCAGCCCCAGCATTTT
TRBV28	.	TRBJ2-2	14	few	CASTRGRNTGELFF	TGTGCCAGCACCCGAGGCAGAAACACCGGGGAGCTGTTTTTT
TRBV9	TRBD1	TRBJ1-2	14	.	CASSDFGTASYPAF	TGTGCCAGCAGCGACTTCGGGACAGCCTCCTATCCTGCCTTC
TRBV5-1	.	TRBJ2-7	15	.	CASSDPDIPLYEQYF	TGCGCCAGCAGCGACCCGGACATCCCGTTGTACGAGCAGTACTTC
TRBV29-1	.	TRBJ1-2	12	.	CSARDSNYGYTF	TGCAGCGCTCGGGACTCCAACTATGGCTACACCTTC
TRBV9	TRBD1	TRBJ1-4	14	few	CASSRQGTNEKLFF	TGTGCCAGCAGCAGACAGGGAACTAATGAAAAACTGTTTTTT
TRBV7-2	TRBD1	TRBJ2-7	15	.	CASSLGGTGLYEQYF	TGTGCCAGCAGCTTAGGGGGGACAGGGCTTTACGAGCAGTACTTC
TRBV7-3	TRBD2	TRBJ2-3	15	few	CASSPTSGRVNTQYF	TGTGCCAGCAGCCCTACTAGCGGGAGAGTTAATACGCAGTATTTT
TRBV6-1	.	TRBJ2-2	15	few	CASIPQAGNTGELFF	TGTGCCAGCATCCCGCAAGCGGGGAACACCGGGGAGCTGTTTTTT